Presented here are 26 T cell receptor beta chains from one specimen sequenced in a study of blood T cell repertoires in COVID-19 (dated by TCRdb to the early 2020s). Receptors were amplified or captured by the immunoSEQ multiplex PCR assay. Imported from immuneACCESS, the table was reduced by TCRdb to in-frame sequences with V and J called. These copies leave out some clones; in studies compared against another copy, an unresolved V gene accounts for under half, and the cause of the remainder is not known. The sample yields over 100,000 clones; around three quarters were counted once. The top ten constitute almost 4% of the sample. The sample was peripheral blood. These receptors came from a woman of 80 years or more with acute or convalescent COVID-19.

The chain employs TRBV15 and TRBJ2-1; 11 nucleotides align to TRBD2. Per the germline V gene, CDR1 is LNHNV and CDR2 is YYDKDF (reference sequence). There are 22 residues in the CDR3. J gave up 4 bases and V 0 bases, and 20 bases lay outside the gene matches. CDR3 protein: CATSRDRLAGGPPEALYNEQFF. CDR3 DNA: TGTGCCACCAGCAGAGATCGGCTAGCGGGAGGTCCTCCGGAAGCTCTTTACAATGAGCAGTTCTTC.

The rearrangement uses TRBV28 and TRBJ1-2, with D perhaps matching TRBD1 (5 bases). Trimming left V 4 bases short and J 8 bases short, with 8 bases between. The V gene's germline CDR1 is MDHEN and CDR2 SYDVKM. The CDR3 spans 11 residues. Here the CDR3 reads CASSSRQGYTF. The CDR3 region has the DNA TGTGCCAGCAGTTCTCGACAGGGCTACACCTTC.

This chain joins TRBV19 and TRBJ1-5; unclear D gene. The CDR3 consists of 13 residues. Deletions cut 8 bases from V and 6 bases from J, with 14 bases between. The V gene's germline CDR1 is LNHDA and CDR2 SQIVND (reference sequence). In nucleotides, the CDR3 is TGTGCCAGTGGCTGGTTGAATTCTCAGCCCCAGCATTTT. Protein sequence: CASGWLNSQPQHF.

The chain employs TRBV2 and TRBJ2-3, with D maybe TRBD1 (6 bases). The CDR3 loop spans 14 amino acids. V was clipped by 7 bases and J by 2 bases, with 13 bases between them. Per the germline V gene, CDR1 is SNHLY and CDR2 is FYNNEI. CDR3 DNA sequence: TGTGCCAGCAACCCCAGGGGCTCCACAGATACGCAGTATTTT. Its protein product is CASNPRGSTDTQYF.

The rearrangement uses TRBV23-1 and TRBJ1-5; no reliable D call. TRBV23-1 qualifies as an ORF whose function is uncertain. This CDR3 has 14 residues. The germline V and J ends were trimmed by 2 bases and 4 bases, with 9 bases remaining between them. The CDR3 protein is CASSQPAGNQPQHF. CDR3 sequence (DNA): TGCGCCAGCAGTCAACCTGCAGGAAATCAGCCCCAGCATTTT.

The chain uses TRBV5-1 and TRBJ1-1; 7 bases match TRBD1. This CDR3 has 17 residues. Germline CDR1 is SGHRS and CDR2 is YFSETQ. With 5 bases clipped from V and 1 base from J, the junction kept 14 bases outside the gene matches. CDR3 nucleotides: TGCGCCAGCAGGCGCGGAGGGGACAGCGAAGAGAACACTGAAGCTTTCTTT. Translating it yields CASRRGGDSEENTEAFF. The complete variable domain, with remaining parts taken from reference TRBV5-1 and TRBJ1-1, reads KAGVTQTPRYLIKTRGQQVTLSCSPISGHRSVSWYQQTPGQGLQFLFEYFSETQRNKGNFPGRFSGRQFSNSRSEMNVSTLELGDSALYLCASRRGGDSEENTEAFFGQGTRLTVV.

The chain uses TRBV7-2 and TRBJ2-7, with TRBD1 matching 9 bases. CDR1 is SGHTA, CDR2 FQGNSA, per germline. V lost 0 bases to trimming and J lost 3 bases; unmatched junction nucleotides: 3. This CDR3 is built from 15 residues. DNA of the CDR3: TGTGCCAGCAGCTTAGCGGTGGGACAGGGCTACGAGCAGTACTTC. Translating gives CASSLAVGQGYEQYF. Full variable domain (outside the CDR3, taken from reference TRBV7-2 and TRBJ2-7): GAGVSQSPSNKVTEKGKDVELRCDPISGHTALYWYRQSLGQGLEFLIYFQGNSAPDKSGLPSDRFSAERTGGSVSTLTIQRTQQEDSAVYLCASSLAVGQGYEQYFGPGTRLTVT.

In its sample, this clone was seen many times. This chain joins TRBV2 and TRBJ1-2, with TRBD1 matching 9 bases. Germline V CDR1 and CDR2: SNHLY, FYNNEI. The CDR3 has 15 amino acids. V was clipped by 2 bases and J by 6 bases; unmatched bases: 7. In DNA, the CDR3 is TGTGCCAGCAGTGAAATCACCGGGACAGGGAATGGCTACACCTTC. Translating it yields CASSEITGTGNGYTF.

The chain uses TRBV7-9 and TRBJ2-5, with 13 positions matching TRBD2. The V gene end was trimmed by 4 bases and the J gene end by 5 bases; junction bases not matched to a gene: 1. Germline assignment: CDR1 SEHNR and CDR2 FQNEAQ (reference sequence). The CDR3 contains 14 residues. The CDR3 bases are TGTGCCAGCAGCTGGGGACTAGCGGGGGAGACCCAGTACTTC. Translation gives CASSWGLAGETQYF. Full variable domain (rest looked up from reference TRBV7-9 and TRBJ2-5): DTGVSQNPRHKITKRGQNVTFRCDPISEHNRLYWYRQTLGQGPEFLTYFQNEAQLEKSRLLSDRFSAERPKGSFSTLEIQRTEQGDSAMYLCASSWGLAGETQYFGPGTRLLVL.

This chain connects TRBV19 to TRBJ2-3, with 7 nucleotides matching TRBD2. The CDR3 has 13 residues. Germline CDR1 is LNHDA and CDR2 is SQIVND (reference sequence). V lost 6 bases and J lost 6; bases outside the gene matches: 6. DNA of the CDR3: TGTGCCAGTAGCCCTAGCGGCCCCGATACGCAGTATTTT. Amino acids: CASSPSGPDTQYF.

V is TRBV7-2 and J is TRBJ1-2; a possible D gene is TRBD1 (6 bases). The CDR3 consists of 15 residues. The germline V and J ends were trimmed by 5 bases and 4 bases, with 17 bases remaining between them. Germline V gene lookup returns CDR1 SGHTA and CDR2 FQGNSA. The CDR3, as DNA: TGTGCCAGCAGCCAGGTTTTCGTAGGGGGCTATGGCTACACCTTC. Residues: CASSQVFVGGYGYTF.

This sequence joins TRBV7-9 and TRBJ2-1; 7 bases line up with TRBD1. The CDR3 extends over 14 amino acids. Germline V gene lookup returns CDR1 SEHNR and CDR2 FQNEAQ (reference sequence). V shed 7 bases, J shed 3 bases, and the junction held 6 bases outside the gene matches. The CDR3 is CASMRTGNYNEQFF. The CDR3, as DNA: TGTGCCAGCATGCGGACAGGAAACTACAATGAGCAGTTCTTC. The full variable domain, completed using reference TRBV7-9 and TRBJ2-1, is DTGVSQNPRHKITKRGQNVTFRCDPISEHNRLYWYRQTLGQGPEFLTYFQNEAQLEKSRLLSDRFSAERPKGSFSTLEIQRTEQGDSAMYLCASMRTGNYNEQFFGPGTRLTVL.

In this sample, this clone turned up once. This chain connects TRBV5-6 to TRBJ1-6; D is undetermined. The CDR3 totals 15 residues. Germline-derived CDR1 and CDR2 are SGHDT and YYEEEE. V lost 0 bases and J lost 9, with 13 bases in between. The CDR3 DNA sequence: TGTGCCAGCAGCTTGGGCCCAGGATCACCTTCACCCCTCCACTTT. As protein: CASSLGPGSPSPLHF.

Comment on this clone: The junction does not match germline at one end; this may be a read error. This chain links TRBV5-5 with TRBJ2-1, with TRBD1 matching over 7 bases. This CDR3 spans 14 amino acids. Germline V gene data show CDR1 as SGHKS and CDR2 as YYEKEE (reference sequence). The CDR3 loop is CASSLGTEGYEQFF. CDR3 sequence (DNA): TGTGCCAGCAGTTTGGGGACAGAAGGTTATGAGCAGTTCTTC.

There are a few counts of this clone. The V and J genes are TRBV5-4 and TRBJ2-3; 8 bases map to TRBD2. V was clipped by 3 bases and J by 2 bases; unmatched bases: 14. Germline lookup yields CDR1 SGHNT and CDR2 YYREEE (reference sequence). The CDR3 sequence is 18 residues long. DNA of the CDR3: TGTGCCAGCAGCTACCGGGGGGGTCTCGCGGGATTCACAGATACGCAGTATTTT. It codes for CASSYRGGLAGFTDTQYF.

This CDR3 reads CASSLSQGGYNEQFF. For the CDR3, the DNA is TGTGCCAGCAGCTTATCCCAGGGTGGGTACAATGAGCAGTTCTTC. The V gene is TRBV7-9, the J gene TRBJ2-1, with D possibly matching TRBD1 (5 bases). The CDR3 runs 15 residues. V gave up 2 bases and J gave up 4 bases, with 12 bases separating them. In germline, CDR1 is SEHNR, CDR2 FQNEAQ (reference sequence). Combining the CDR3 with reference TRBV7-9 and TRBJ2-1 gives the whole variable domain DTGVSQNPRHKITKRGQNVTFRCDPISEHNRLYWYRQTLGQGPEFLTYFQNEAQLEKSRLLSDRFSAERPKGSFSTLEIQRTEQGDSAMYLCASSLSQGGYNEQFFGPGTRLTVL.

The chain joins TRBV7-2 to TRBJ2-1; D is unclear. The V gene's germline CDR1 is SGHTA and CDR2 FQGNSA. The length of the CDR3 is 16 residues. Trimming removed 1 base at V and 0 bases at J, with 10 bases between. CDR3 DNA: TGTGCCAGCAGCTTAGGAGTGATGAGCTCCTACAATGAGCAGTTCTTC. It is translated as CASSLGVMSSYNEQFF.

V usage is TRBV5-1 and J usage is TRBJ1-4; TRBD1 aligns across 10 bases. Germline values: CDR1 SGHRS, CDR2 YFSETQ. J was trimmed by 7 bases and V by 4 bases; bases with no gene match: 7. CDR3 size: 15 residues. The CDR3 here is CASSPGTGDPEKLFF. As DNA, the CDR3 is TGCGCCAGCAGCCCGGGGACAGGGGACCCTGAAAAACTGTTTTTT. Full variable domain (rest looked up from reference TRBV5-1 and TRBJ1-4): KAGVTQTPRYLIKTRGQQVTLSCSPISGHRSVSWYQQTPGQGLQFLFEYFSETQRNKGNFPGRFSGRQFSNSRSEMNVSTLELGDSALYLCASSPGTGDPEKLFFGSGTQLSVL.

This chain joins TRBV3-1 (or the pseudogene TRBV3-2) and TRBJ1-2; D might be TRBD1 (6 bases). Trimming left V 3 bases short and J 1 base short, with 12 bases between. The CDR3 loop spans 15 amino acids. Germline V gives CDR1 LGHDT, CDR2 YNNKEL (reference sequence). The CDR3 reads CASSQRDTFNYGYTF. CDR3 bases: TGTGCCAGCAGCCAGAGGGACACTTTTAACTATGGCTACACCTTC.

The sample holds a few counts of this clone. The chain is built from TRBV28 and TRBJ1-2, with 7 positions matching TRBD1. J lost 4 bases, V lost 6 bases, and 8 bases had no gene match. Germline assignment: CDR1 MDHEN and CDR2 SYDVKM. This CDR3 spans 14 amino acids. CDR3 in DNA: TGTGCCAGCAGGGAACAGGGGTCCTTCTATGGCTACACCTTC. It yields the protein CASREQGSFYGYTF.

The chain couples TRBV4-2 to TRBJ1-4; weak D call: TRBD1 (5 bases). Trimming shortened V by 4 bases and J by 4 bases, and 16 bases separated the two germline ends. Per germline, CDR1 LGHNA and CDR2 YNFKEQ. The CDR3 is made up of 16 amino acids. The CDR3 sequence is CASSPLGAGHNEKLFF. The CDR3 bases are TGTGCCAGCAGCCCCCTAGGGGCAGGGCATAATGAAAAACTGTTTTTT.

The J gene is TRBJ2-1, the V gene TRBV7-2; weak D call: TRBD2 (5 bases). V lost 5 bases and J lost 4, with 12 bases in between. CDR3 length: 14 residues. CDR1 and CDR2 from the germline V gene are SGHTA and FQGNSA. The CDR3 is CASSTPGGYNEQFF. CDR3 nucleotides: TGTGCCAGCAGCACCCCAGGAGGTTACAATGAGCAGTTCTTC.

The chain is built from TRBV9 and TRBJ2-3, with 11 positions matching TRBD2. The length of the CDR3 is 21 residues. The trim removed 0 bases at V and 0 bases at J, leaving 15 bases unmatched. Germline V gives CDR1 SGDLS, CDR2 YYNGEE. CDR3 sequence (DNA): TGTGCCAGCAGCGTAGAGGCTAGCGGGGGGTTCCTCACTTCTAGCACAGATACGCAGTATTTT. This translates into CASSVEASGGFLTSSTDTQYF.

This clone came up a few times. This rearrangement joins TRBV7-9 to TRBJ1-1; D remains unclear. The V gene lost 5 bases and the J gene lost 8 bases, with 15 bases spanning the gap. The V gene's germline CDR1 is SEHNR and CDR2 FQNEAQ (reference sequence). CDR3 size: 13 residues. The CDR3 loop is CASSTLAPGEAFF. In DNA form, the CDR3 reads TGTGCCAGCAGCACCCTCGCCCCGGGAGAAGCTTTCTTT.

Ten or more counts support this clone. The chain couples TRBV4-3 to TRBJ1-1; 7 bases match TRBD1. The CDR3 has 15 residues. The germline gives CDR1 LGHNA, CDR2 YSLEER. Trimming at V came to 4 bases and at J to 1 base, leaving 6 bases not matched to a gene. CDR3 DNA: TGCGCCAGCAGCCGGAAACAGGGGCCGAACACTGAAGCTTTCTTT. Its translation is CASSRKQGPNTEAFF.

This clone showed up just once. V is TRBV3-1 (or the pseudogene TRBV3-2) and J is TRBJ1-1; 7 bases agree with TRBD1. V dropped 6 bases and J dropped 4; count of bases not matched to a gene: 5. The CDR3 length is 13 residues. The V gene's germline CDR1 is LGHDT and CDR2 YNNKEL (reference sequence). In DNA form, the CDR3 reads TGTGCCAGCAGTCAGGGGGTTCCCACTGAAGCTTTCTTT. It codes for CASSQGVPTEAFF.